The 11 T cell receptor beta chains reported below all come from one sample, sequenced in a study of cytomegalovirus exposure and HLA in healthy donors. PCR used 60 Vbeta primers and 13 Jbeta primers. Data came from immunoSEQ multiplex PCR; TCRdb stores just in-frame clones and leaves some out. The table lists about 170,000 clones, 65% to 90% of them singletons, with over 2% in the top ten. The sample was PBMCs. The receptor set was obtained from a male donor in good health and CMV-seronegative.

The CDR3 bases are TGTGCCAGCAGCCTTGATGTGGCCCGGGGAGTCGTCTATGGCTACACCTTC. It codes for CASSLDVARGVVYGYTF. The chain uses TRBV5-4 and TRBJ1-2; no reliable D call. The CDR3 is 17 residues long. Trimming left V 4 bases short and J 4 bases short, with 23 bases between. Per germline, CDR1 SGHNT and CDR2 YYREEE (reference sequence).

The chain recombines TRBV11-2 with TRBJ2-1, with D possibly being TRBD1 (5 bases). The CDR3 loop spans 12 amino acids. CDR1 and CDR2 from the germline V gene are SGHAT and FQNNGV. Deletions cut 4 bases from V and 16 bases from J, with 17 bases between. The CDR3 region is CASSSGQGPPFF. The CDR3 nucleotides are TGTGCCAGCAGCTCCGGCCAGGGTCCGCCCTTCTTC.

The V and J genes are TRBV2 and TRBJ2-3; unclear D gene. The CDR3 loop spans 12 amino acids. Trimming pared 2 bases from V and 4 bases from J, leaving 4 bases between. Germline V gives CDR1 SNHLY, CDR2 FYNNEI. The CDR3 sequence: CASSELADTQYF. Written as DNA, the CDR3 is TGTGCCAGCAGTGAACTCGCAGATACGCAGTATTTT.

The chain carries TRBV30 and TRBJ2-4; tentatively, D is TRBD2 (6 bases). CDR3 size: 13 residues. Trimming removed 4 bases from V and 9 bases from J, with 16 bases in between. The germline CDR1 and CDR2 sequences are GTSNPN and SVGIG (reference sequence). CDR3 region: CAWTNRGSIIQYF. DNA of the CDR3: TGTGCCTGGACCAACCGGGGGTCTATCATTCAGTACTTC.

V gene TRBV19 combines with J gene TRBJ2-7, with TRBD1 as a possible D gene (5 bases). Germline V gene sequence: CDR1 LNHDA, CDR2 SQIVND (reference sequence). The CDR3 spans 15 residues. The V end lost 3 bases, the J end lost 3 bases, and 15 bases lay between the germline ends. The CDR3 loop reads CASSMGAGSYYEQYF. The CDR3 nucleotides read TGTGCCAGTAGTATGGGTGCAGGGTCATACTACGAGCAGTACTTC.

The chain carries TRBV6-1 and TRBJ1-1, with 9 nucleotides matching TRBD1. The junction had 2 bases not matched to a gene; V was cut back by 6 bases and J by 0 bases. There are 14 residues in the CDR3. Per germline, CDR1 MNHNS and CDR2 SASEGT. CDR3 region: CASRGQGLNTEAFF. The DNA for the CDR3 is TGTGCCAGCAGAGGACAGGGGCTGAACACTGAAGCTTTCTTT.

DNA of the CDR3: TGTGCCTGGGGGGGAGGCCGCTCTGGAAACACCATATATTTT. This codes for CAWGGGRSGNTIYF. The chain couples TRBV30 to TRBJ1-3; TRBD1 might be the D (5 bases). V was shortened by 5 bases and J by 0 bases, with 11 bases between the two germline ends. This CDR3 region has 14 residues. The germline gives CDR1 GTSNPN, CDR2 SVGIG (reference sequence).

This chain uses TRBV9 with TRBJ1-1; D ambiguous. Germline V gene data show CDR1 as SGDLS and CDR2 as YYNGEE. The ends were cut back, 0 bases at V and 4 bases at J, with 10 bases in the middle. The CDR3 has 14 amino acids. The CDR3 region has the DNA TGTGCCAGCAGCGTAGGGAGCTGGAGCACTGAAGCTTTCTTT. Its translation is CASSVGSWSTEAFF.

The chain uses TRBV2 and TRBJ2-5; D gene uncertain. V was shortened by 1 base and J by 5 bases, with 5 bases between the two germline ends. This CDR3 is built from 12 residues. Germline loops: CDR1 SNHLY, CDR2 FYNNEI. The CDR3 DNA reads TGTGCCAGCAGTGAAGGTCGGGAGACCCAGTACTTC. Its protein product is CASSEGRETQYF.

This clone appeared a few times. The V call is TRBV6-6, the J call TRBJ1-5; D unclear. Germline lookup yields CDR1 MNHNY and CDR2 SVGAGI (reference sequence). The CDR3 spans 14 residues. V lost 0 bases and J 7 bases, leaving 10 bases between the germline ends. The CDR3 spells CASSYSGGEQPQHF. The CDR3 DNA sequence: TGTGCCAGCAGTTACTCGGGCGGGGAACAGCCCCAGCATTTT.

This rearrangement joins TRBV2 to TRBJ2-7; D is ambiguous. Trimming removed 6 bases from V and 3 bases from J, with 15 bases in between. Germline V gene lookup returns CDR1 SNHLY and CDR2 FYNNEI. The length of the CDR3 is 14 residues. The DNA of the CDR3 is TGTGCCAGCAGGATTAACTTAGCCGTCTACGAGCAGTACTTC. Residues: CASRINLAVYEQYF.